The 15 T cell receptor beta chains below come from one sample, sequenced in a study of HIV-infected children after antiretroviral therapy interruption. As for treatment: PENTA 11 planned treatment interruption arm or continuous ART arm. Unique molecular identifiers were included in an RNA-based 3' RACE TCR library. TCRdb reprocessed the 3' RACE reads with MiXCR, giving one entry per CDR3 protein. The repertoire holds more than 40,000 distinct CDR3 sequences, with around 4% as singletons. The sample in question was CD45RA+ CD4+ T cells from PBMCs, pooled from several time points, obtained from a donor given antiretroviral therapy, either interrupted or continuous. Subset denoted: naive CD4+ CD45RA+ CD45RO- T cells. Receptors originate from a pool of human donors with HIV.

Remarks on this clonotype: This may be a read error: a much more frequent sequence differs by one nucleotide. This chain joins TRBV5-6 and TRBJ2-3; D is perhaps TRBD2 (5 bases). Germline CDR1 and CDR2: SGHDT and YYEEEE. The CDR3 covers 15 residues. The CDR3 DNA is TGTGCCGGCAGCTACGAGCGGATCAGCACAGATACGCAGTATTTT. Translated: CAGSYERISTDTQYF.

This chain joins TRBV7-8 and TRBJ2-1; the match to TRBD2 covers 11 bases. Germline CDR1 and CDR2: SGHVS and FQNEAQ. There are 17 residues in the CDR3. Germline trimming cut 9 bases from V and 10 bases from J; bases unmatched to any gene: 20. DNA for the CDR3: TGTGCCAGTAGTCTTATTCGGGGTAGCGGGGGGGAGGAAGAGCAGTTCTTC. It specifies CASSLIRGSGGEEEQFF.

This clonotype was observed at least ten times. The chain employs TRBV5-1 and TRBJ2-7; D is possibly TRBD1 (5 bases). The CDR3 spans 13 residues. Germline assignment: CDR1 SGHRS and CDR2 YFSETQ. V dropped 3 bases and J dropped 3 bases, with 10 bases sitting between them. CDR3 loop: CASSSTDSYEQYF. The CDR3 DNA sequence: TGCGCCAGCAGCTCGACCGACAGCTACGAGCAGTACTTC.

In its sample, this clonotype was seen many times. The chain is built from TRBV12-3 or TRBV12-4 and TRBJ2-5; 15 bases align to TRBD2. The J segment lost 1 base and the V segment lost 4 bases, leaving 7 bases of the junction unmatched. The length of the CDR3 is 18 residues. CDR3 DNA: TGTGCCAGCAGTTCAGAACGGACTAGCGGGGGGGGCCAAGAGACCCAGTACTTC. Protein: CASSSERTSGGGQETQYF.

At least ten counts were recorded for this clonotype. The CDR3 here is CASSPEVSLSGNTIYF. CDR3 nucleotide sequence: TGTGCCAGCAGCCCGGAGGTGTCACTCTCTGGAAACACCATATATTTT. The genes are TRBV4-2 and TRBJ1-3, with no clear D. The CDR3 is 16 amino acids. The ends were cut back, 4 bases at V and 0 bases at J, with 13 bases in the middle. The V gene's germline CDR1 is LGHNA and CDR2 YNFKEQ.

In its sample, this clonotype was seen many times. The rearrangement links TRBV5-6 to TRBJ1-1; the D gene is possibly TRBD1 (5 bases). V lost 4 bases, J lost 5 bases, and 12 bases lay in between. The germline CDR1 and CDR2 sequences are SGHDT and YYEEEE. The CDR3 totals 13 residues. The CDR3 DNA reads as TGTGCCAGCAGCGGGTGGGGCAATACTGAAGCTTTCTTT. The encoded protein is CASSGWGNTEAFF.

The J gene is TRBJ1-4, the V gene TRBV9, with a possible D match to TRBD1 (5 bases). The CDR3 length is 15 residues. V was pared by 4 bases and J by 7 bases, with 17 bases between. CDR1 and CDR2 (germline): SGDLS, YYNGEE. The CDR3 reads CASSPHPTVGEKLFF. In nucleotides, the CDR3 is TGTGCCAGCAGCCCCCACCCGACAGTGGGTGAAAAACTGTTTTTT.

This chain uses TRBV2 with TRBJ1-2; a weak D match, TRBD1 (5 bases). CDR1 and CDR2 from the germline V gene are SNHLY and FYNNEI. The V end lost 6 bases, the J end lost 7 bases, and 15 bases lay between the germline ends. There are 13 residues in the CDR3. The CDR3 protein is CASSRDGALGYTF. The CDR3 DNA is TGTGCCAGCAGCCGGGACGGCGCTCTTGGCTACACCTTC. The variable domain in full, with the rest retrieved from reference TRBV2 and TRBJ1-2, is EPEVTQTPSHQVTQMGQEVILRCVPISNHLYFYWYRQILGQKVEFLVSFYNNEISEKSEIFDDQFSVERPDGSNFTLKIRSTKLEDSAMYFCASSRDGALGYTFGSGTRLTVV.

This clonotype has ten or more counts. The chain carries TRBV2 and TRBJ1-5; 7 bases line up with TRBD1. With 6 bases clipped from V and 4 bases from J, the junction kept 3 bases outside the gene matches. The CDR3 spans 13 residues. Germline V gene data show CDR1 as SNHLY and CDR2 as FYNNEI. CDR3 sequence reads: CASRRQGNQPQHF. In nucleotides, the CDR3 is TGTGCCAGCAGGAGACAGGGAAATCAGCCCCAGCATTTT.

This clonotype was observed many times. The J gene is TRBJ1-5, the V gene TRBV19; D is undetermined. The CDR3 is made up of 16 amino acids. Trimming removed 4 bases from V and 1 base from J, with 14 bases in between. Germline V gene sequence: CDR1 LNHDA, CDR2 SQIVND (reference sequence). The DNA of the CDR3 is TGTGCCAGTAGTACCCCAGGAGTGAGGAGCAATCAGCCCCAGCATTTT. Residues: CASSTPGVRSNQPQHF.

The rearrangement joins TRBV12-3 or TRBV12-4 to TRBJ2-3; the D gene could be TRBD1 or TRBD2 (6 bases each). V was trimmed by 3 bases and J by 9 bases, leaving 16 bases between them. The CDR3 sequence is 14 residues long. The CDR3 region is CASSLGGDTFTQYF. In DNA form, the CDR3 reads TGTGCCAGCAGTTTGGGCGGGGACACATTCACGCAGTATTTT.

This clonotype was detected ten times or more. V and J are TRBV19 and TRBJ2-7, with TRBD2 as a possible D gene (5 bases). There are 14 residues in the CDR3. Per the germline V gene, CDR1 is LNHDA and CDR2 is SQIVND (reference sequence). Deletions cut 7 bases from V and 1 base from J, with 14 bases between. The CDR3 reads CASMRVAESYEQYF. The CDR3 DNA reads as TGTGCCAGTATGAGGGTGGCGGAGTCCTACGAGCAGTACTTC. Together with reference TRBV19 and TRBJ2-7, the CDR3 gives the full variable domain: DGGITQSPKYLFRKEGQNVTLSCEQNLNHDAMYWYRQDPGQGLRLIYYSQIVNDFQKGDIAEGYSVSREKKESFPLTVTSAQKNPTAFYLCASMRVAESYEQYFGPGTRLTVT.

V is TRBV18 and J is TRBJ1-1; possible D gene TRBD1, 5 bases. This CDR3 region has 14 residues. Germline V gene data show CDR1 as KGHSH and CDR2 as LQKENI. V lost 3 bases to trimming and J lost 0 bases, with 8 bases between them. The CDR3 bases are TGTGCCAGCTCACCGGGGGGTCTGAACACTGAAGCTTTCTTT. Protein: CASSPGGLNTEAFF. Complete variable domain (other parts from reference TRBV18 and TRBJ1-1): NAGVMQNPRHLVRRRGQEARLRCSPMKGHSHVYWYRQLPEEGLKFMVYLQKENIIDESGMPKERFSAEFPKEGPSILRIQQVVRGDSAAYFCASSPGGLNTEAFFGQGTRLTVV.

This chain joins TRBV11-2 and TRBJ1-4; D may be TRBD1 (6 bases). V was shortened by 5 bases and J by 8 bases, with 18 bases between the two germline ends. Per germline, CDR1 SGHAT and CDR2 FQNNGV. The CDR3 covers 15 residues. CDR3 sequence reads: CASSTGTGGWEKLFF. The CDR3 nucleotides read TGTGCCAGCAGCACAGGGACGGGAGGTTGGGAAAAACTGTTTTTT.

This clonotype has a count of ten or more. This chain joins TRBV29-1 and TRBJ2-6, with D perhaps matching TRBD1 or TRBD2 (5 bases each). V dropped 2 bases and J dropped 0 bases, with 14 bases sitting between them. The CDR3 sequence is 17 residues long. The germline V gene has CDR1 SQVTM and CDR2 ANQGSEA. The CDR3 DNA is TGCAGCGTTGAAACGGGACGGCGAGACTCTGGGGCCAACGTCCTGACTTTC. Residues: CSVETGRRDSGANVLTF.